This paragraph covers one T cell receptor beta chain sequence. The record originates from a study of blood T cell repertoires in COVID-19. Study-level background: Sources were T cells, B-cell-depleted T cells, or PBMCs; the material itself was cDNA or gDNA.

Clones were read by immunoSEQ multiplex PCR, and TCRdb kept only the in-frame ones, dropping some. The table records under 400,000 clones, approximately 88% of them present only once. V shed 4 bases and J 7 bases; nucleotides not matched to a gene: 3. The CDR3 has 12 residues. Material for sequencing was peripheral blood. This clonotype was obtained from a woman in her thirties with COVID-19, enrolled during active disease. The gene calls are TRBV12-3 or TRBV12-4 and TRBJ2-5; 7 bases agree with TRBD1. The CDR3: CASSSGTVTQYF. As DNA, the CDR3 is TGTGCCAGCAGTTCCGGGACAGTGACCCAGTACTTC.